This TCR beta chain appears in the sequencing data of a study of cytomegalovirus exposure and HLA in healthy donors (TCRdb year 2017). Background for the entire study: An earlier analysis of approximately 640 of the donors reported 250 to 300 Gb of sequence data and 120 million or so unique TCR beta sequences from about 179 million T cells. Donor age, sex, ethnicity and CMV serostatus were compiled together with the repertoire data. A separate validation cohort of 100 to 150 different subjects was used in addition to the roughly 620-subject first cohort. To decide whether each TCR beta V gene segment behaved as functional or pseudogenic, an earlier analysis of several hundred of the donors relied on high-throughput TCR beta sequencing. HLA typing included class I and class II loci at four-digit resolution. Among about 390 genotyped donors of the cohort, an average of about 240,000 unique TCR beta nucleotide sequences were sequenced per donor, roughly a sixth of them non-productive. In a later genetic analysis, genome-wide SNP genotypes for 398 of the 666 donors were used, and that subset was treated as a discovery cohort. Rather than using new phenotypic data, the later analysis identified candidate immune exposures from TCR beta sequences and from how often those sequences occurred across donors. A later analysis re-examined previously published TCR beta repertoires from 610 or so donors and added high-resolution HLA genotyping to investigate patterns of TCR occurrence. The study used immunosequencing to profile the T cell repertoires of around 600 subjects and linked those repertoires to cytomegalovirus serostatus. Because of strong linkage in the cohort, roughly five DR-DQ haplotypes were treated as single units for association and clustering. To predict cytomegalovirus infection status, the study combined high-throughput TCR immunosequencing, statistical association of individual TCRs with disease status, and machine learning. An early release covering roughly 600 HLA-typed donors comprised approximately 300 gigabases of sequencing data and tens of millions of unique TCR sequences. The number of donors typed differed by locus, with about 629-630 for A, B, C, DRB1 and DQB1, 522 for DQA1, under 610 for DPA1, and some 440 for DPB1. The study aimed to test whether signatures of past pathogen exposure could be identified by cataloging public T cell receptors. Every repertoire in the discovery cohort had been generated on one and the same sequencing platform. Among the approximately 420 genotyped donors, roughly 80% belonged to the genetic ancestry cluster associated with self-reported Caucasian donors.

Beyond this particular receptor, the publication reports: V-gene and J-gene trimming of TCR beta chains was associated with a missense DCLRE1C variant in a later genetic analysis, and the association was replicated in an independent cohort. Most CMV-associated TCR beta chains appeared to be HLA-restricted in a later analysis, and the HLA associations seemed to be driven largely by CMV exposure. The study gave a list of roughly 150 TCR beta chains associated with cytomegalovirus. A later analysis reported that several top co-occurrence clusters appeared linked to parvovirus B19, influenza, CMV and Epstein-Barr virus. In both the original and validation cohorts, the classifier was reported to diagnose cytomegalovirus status with high specificity and sensitivity. Most TCR sequences were seen in very few donors, while some public TCRs were found in many individuals. An earlier analysis of approximately 570 of the donors showed that most TCR beta V segments appeared in productive rearrangements either about 90% or about 30% of the time, which broadly matched IMGT annotations. In this cohort, only TCR beta chains were sequenced, and detectable features were limited by the absence of alpha or paired-chain data. A group of highly shared sequence variants was considered likely to be a technical artifact of the sequencing pipeline. A further reported finding was that TCR beta sequences accurately predicted the HLA-A and HLA-B alleles for most subjects in the first cohort. Immune exposure information for the cohort was limited to CMV serostatus. According to a later genetic analysis, donors in an Asian-associated ancestry cluster had fewer N-insertions in productive TCRs than the approximately 650-donor mean. When HLA alleles, especially DR and DQ, strongly co-occurred, TCR associations were difficult to assign to individual alleles. In a later analysis, around 15,000 TCR beta sequences were associated with specific HLA alleles at a false discovery rate of 0.05. A later analysis found that TCR association rates varied across HLA loci, with DRB1 alleles showing the most associated TCRs and HLA-C alleles the fewest. The earlier analysis of approximately 560 of the donors excluded about 16 rarely observed V segments, including chromosome 9 orphons, because counts were too low. Three of the identified cytomegalovirus-associated TCR beta chains were confirmed in vitro to be specific for cytomegalovirus antigens. It was suggested by the authors that the approach could potentially be generalized to other disease states and immunological phenotypes. Compared with equally common non-associated chains, HLA-associated TCR beta chains in a later analysis were more clonally expanded and had lower generation probabilities. Because HLA typing was unavailable for some donors at each locus, only the typed subset was used in association tests. Presence/absence analyses assumed roughly uniform sequencing depth across donors, an assumption that may not hold. Correlated functional status among segregating V segments might be attributable to linkage disequilibrium, but an unknown experimental factor could not be ruled out.

Receptors were amplified or captured by the immunoSEQ multiplex PCR assay. The multiplex PCR relied on a mix of 60 forward primers for TCR Vbeta segments and 13 reverse primers for TCR Jbeta segments. A multiplex PCR assay on genomic DNA amplified the CDR3 region of rearranged TCR beta genes. The amplified TCR beta libraries were sequenced on the Illumina HiSeq System as 87-base-pair reads. In the paper's pipeline: A later analysis tallied around 87 million unique TCR beta chains across the approximately 670 repertoires, and approximately 12 million of those chains were shared by two or more donors. To remove PCR and sequencing errors, raw reads were error-corrected and collapsed into unique sequences using a nearest-neighbor algorithm that merged closely related sequences. To assign V, D and J gene segments, CDR3 sequences were aligned to IMGT reference sequences. For a sequence to be retained, a match of at least six nucleotides was required to both a V gene segment and a J gene segment. A rearrangement was called productive if the CDR3 had no stop codons and remained in frame with V and J, and every other rearrangement was called non-productive. Following IMGT convention, CDR3 was defined as the stretch from the second conserved V-encoded cysteine to the conserved J-encoded phenylalanine. The earlier analysis of approximately 500 of the donors excluded sequences that lacked an unambiguous match to a single V gene segment. An earlier analysis of 587 of the donors classified V segments as functional when productive rearrangements were above 56.7% and as segregating when the standard deviation between donors was above 5%. A statistical classification framework was developed to diagnose cytomegalovirus status using the catalog of TCR beta chain sequences. V and J gene assignment, in a later analysis, came from comparing TCR nucleotide sequences with IMGT/GENE-DB human TR gene sequences. A later analysis assigned CDR3 sequences and most-parsimonious VDJ recombination scenarios with the TCRdist pipeline. In a later analysis, every TCR beta chain was defined by the combination of its CDR3 amino acid sequence and its V-gene family, and reads without a unique V-gene family were dropped. A later analysis removed roughly 590 highly shared, low-generation-probability nucleotide sequences to deal with suspected cross-contamination and a sequencing artifact. In a later analysis, a clonal expansion index was calculated for each public chain from normalized within-repertoire ranks of inferred template counts. A later analysis computed generation probabilities with a VDJ recombination model fitted to out-of-frame rearrangements, and checked the results against IGoR. Hypergeometric tests were used in a later analysis to score TCR-TCR, TCR-HLA and TCR-CMV co-occurrence, with a repertoire-size bias correction applied to the TCR pairs. False discovery rates were estimated in a later analysis by permuting HLA or CMV assignments 20 times. In a later analysis, co-occurring TCRs were grouped using DBSCAN, with TCRdist sequence similarity added in when clustering inside HLA-allele-positive subsets. For co-occurrence clustering, repertoires with fewer than 30,000 or more than 120,000 public chains were excluded, along with about five repertoires with anomalous nucleotide sharing. What TCRdb holds here is the immuneACCESS table cut down to in-frame rearrangements. Part of the clones is not present; checked against another copy, under half of the missing clones reflect an unresolved V gene, and the others are unexplained. V, J and clone size are taken as reported in that table, and D and trimming were inferred from the DNA itself. Here the sample has fewer than 200,000 clones; roughly four fifths occur a single time. About 3.4% of the sample comes from the top ten.

The cohort was made up of 500 to 850 healthy bone marrow donors. At the time of sampling, all cohort members were nominally healthy, though unrecorded immune exposures were likely present. The donor was CMV seropositive and belonged to the group of 250 to 350 seropositive cohort members. Every donor gave a peripheral blood sample, and the peripheral blood mononuclear cells from that sample were used for TCR beta sequencing. Genomic DNA was extracted from the blood cell samples with the Qiagen DNeasy Blood Extraction Kit. Comments on this clone: Its antigen is still unknown. The input lacks base qualities; no much larger clone sits a single base away.

The sequence was obtained from a man aged 40-49 years in good health and CMV-seropositive. The sample taken for sequencing was PBMCs.

Here the CDR3 is given as CASTLGRDTEAFF. Here is the DNA: TGTGCCAGCACCCTCGGGAGGGACACTGAAGCTTTCTTT. The rearranged segments are TRBV7-2 and TRBJ1-1; no D gene call is confident. Via the germline V gene, CDR1 is SGHTA and CDR2 FQGNSA. The CDR3 goes from the cysteine to the phenylalanine over 13 residues. Only the CDR3 region is kept as DNA, spanning 39 bases read in frame from base 1. V is clipped by 7 bases and J by 3 bases, and the sequence between their germline boundaries is 12 bases long. With the portions outside the CDR3 filled from the reference TRBV7-2 and TRBJ1-1 genes, the complete variable region becomes GAGVSQSPSNKVTEKGKDVELRCDPISGHTALYWYRQSLGQGLEFLIYFQGNSAPDKSGLPSDRFSAERTGGSVSTLTIQRTQQEDSAVYLCASTLGRDTEAFFGQGTRLTVV.